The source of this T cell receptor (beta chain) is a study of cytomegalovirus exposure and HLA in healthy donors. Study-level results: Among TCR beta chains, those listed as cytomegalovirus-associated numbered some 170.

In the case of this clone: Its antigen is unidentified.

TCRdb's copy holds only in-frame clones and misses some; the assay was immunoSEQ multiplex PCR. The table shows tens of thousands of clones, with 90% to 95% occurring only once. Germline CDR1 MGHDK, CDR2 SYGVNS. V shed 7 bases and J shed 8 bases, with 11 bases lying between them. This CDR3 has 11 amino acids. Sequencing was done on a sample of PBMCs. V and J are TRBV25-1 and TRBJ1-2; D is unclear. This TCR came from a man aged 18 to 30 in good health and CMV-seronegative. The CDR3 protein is CASNSGWGYTF. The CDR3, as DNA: TGTGCCAGCAACTCGGGATGGGGCTACACCTTC.